Following are 2 T cell receptor beta chains from one sample sequenced in a study of identifying expanded T cells in peripheral blood. Assay used: immunoSEQ multiplex PCR; TCRdb lists only in-frame clones, some missing. Of approximately 57,000 clones listed, roughly 90% are singletons. Sequenced material: blood. The receptor source for this set is a person between 18 and 75 years old in good health.

This chain uses TRBV6-1 with TRBJ2-3; D is unclear. Germline V gene lookup returns CDR1 MNHNS and CDR2 SASEGT. The CDR3 contains 12 residues. V lost 10 bases and J lost 2, with 10 bases in between. CDR3 loop: CATARDTDTQYF. As DNA, the CDR3 is TGTGCCACCGCCCGCGACACAGATACGCAGTATTTT.

This chain links TRBV28 with TRBJ2-5; the match to TRBD1 covers 8 bases. The V gene end was trimmed by 5 bases and the J gene end by 5 bases; junction bases not matched to a gene: 10. The CDR3 has 15 amino acids. Germline V CDR1 and CDR2: MDHEN, SYDVKM. CDR3 sequence reads: CASSLGTGLGETQYF. DNA for the CDR3: TGTGCCAGCAGTCTAGGGACAGGCCTCGGTGAGACCCAGTACTTC. The variable domain in full, with the rest retrieved from reference TRBV28 and TRBJ2-5, is DVKVTQSSRYLVKRTGEKVFLECVQDMDHENMFWYRQDPGLGLRLIYFSYDVKMKEKGDIPEGYSVSREKKERFSLILESASTNQTSMYLCASSLGTGLGETQYFGPGTRLLVL.